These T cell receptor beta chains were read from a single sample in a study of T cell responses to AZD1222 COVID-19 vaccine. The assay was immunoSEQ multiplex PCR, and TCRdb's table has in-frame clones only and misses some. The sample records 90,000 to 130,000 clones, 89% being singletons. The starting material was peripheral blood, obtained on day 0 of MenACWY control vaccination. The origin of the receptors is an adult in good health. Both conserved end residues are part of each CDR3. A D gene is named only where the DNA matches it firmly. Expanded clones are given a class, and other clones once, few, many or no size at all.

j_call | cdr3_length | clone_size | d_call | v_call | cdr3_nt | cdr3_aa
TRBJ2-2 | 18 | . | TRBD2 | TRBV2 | TGTGCCAGCAGTGAAGGACGCCTAGCGGGGGGCCCCACCGGGGAGCTGTTTTTT | CASSEGRLAGGPTGELFF
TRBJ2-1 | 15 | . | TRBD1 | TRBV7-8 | TGTGCCAGCAGCTCCGGACAGGTCTCATCCAATGAGCAGTTCTTC | CASSSGQVSSNEQFF
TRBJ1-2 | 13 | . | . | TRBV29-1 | TGCAGCGTTGAAGGTAGGGAGGGGGGAGGCTACACCTTC | CSVEGREGGGYTF
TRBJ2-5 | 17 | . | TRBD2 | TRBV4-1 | TGCGCCAGCAGCCAGAGTCCTCTAGCGGGGGGTAGAGAGACCCAGTACTTC | CASSQSPLAGGRETQYF
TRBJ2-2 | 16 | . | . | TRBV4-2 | TGTGCCAGCAGCCAAGATTATCGGAAACAAACCGGGGAGCTGTTTTTT | CASSQDYRKQTGELFF
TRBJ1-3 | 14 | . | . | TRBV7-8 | TGTGCCAGCAGCTCAACCGGACAGGGAAACACCATATATTTT | CASSSTGQGNTIYF
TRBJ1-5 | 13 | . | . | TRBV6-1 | TGTGCCAGCAGTGACCGATGGAATCAGCCCCAGCATTTT | CASSDRWNQPQHF
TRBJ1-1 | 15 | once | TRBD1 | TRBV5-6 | TGTGCCAGCAGCCGGGGGACAGGGGTACTAACTGAAGCTTTCTTT | CASSRGTGVLTEAFF
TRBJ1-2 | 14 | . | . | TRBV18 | TGTGCCAGCTCACCAAGGATAAGCGACTATGGCTACACCTTC | CASSPRISDYGYTF
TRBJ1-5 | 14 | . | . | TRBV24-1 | TGTGCCACCAGTCCTGGGGACCTTAATCAGCCCCAGCATTTT | CATSPGDLNQPQHF
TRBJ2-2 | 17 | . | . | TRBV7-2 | TGTGCCAGCAGCTTACAGGGTGCGGGGTGGGGCACCGGGGAGCTGTTTTTT | CASSLQGAGWGTGELFF
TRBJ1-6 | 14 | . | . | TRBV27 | TGTGCCAGCAGTTTCAGCTCCTATAATTCACCCCTCCACTTT | CASSFSSYNSPLHF
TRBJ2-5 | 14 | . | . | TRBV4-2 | TGTGCCAGCAGCCAGCAAGTCGAGGGGACGTCCCAGTACTTC | CASSQQVEGTSQYF
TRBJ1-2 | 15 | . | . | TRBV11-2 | TGTGCCAGCAGCCCAGTGGGCCAGGGGCGGTATGGCTACACCTTC | CASSPVGQGRYGYTF
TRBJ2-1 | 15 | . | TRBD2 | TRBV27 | TGTGCCAGCACCTGGGTAGGGACTAGGGACAATGAGCAGTTCTTC | CASTWVGTRDNEQFF
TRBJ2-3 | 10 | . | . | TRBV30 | TGTGCCTGGAGGGCAGATACGCAGTATTTT | CAWRADTQYF
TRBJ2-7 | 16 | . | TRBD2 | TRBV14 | TGTGCCAGCAGCCGCATTTCTAGCGGGGGGATACGCGAGCAGTACTTC | CASSRISSGGIREQYF
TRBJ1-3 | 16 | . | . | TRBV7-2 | TGTGCCAGCAGCGCTCGTACAGGGCCATCTGGAAACACCATATATTTT | CASSARTGPSGNTIYF
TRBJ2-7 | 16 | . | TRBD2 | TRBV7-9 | TGTGCCAGCAGCACCACTAGCGGGGGAAGCTCCTACGAGCAGTACTTC | CASSTTSGGSSYEQYF
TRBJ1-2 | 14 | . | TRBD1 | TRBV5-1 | TGCGCCAGCAGACCGGGACAGGGAAGGTATGGCTACACCTTC | CASRPGQGRYGYTF
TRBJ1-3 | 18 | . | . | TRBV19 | TGTGCCAGTAGTCCTTCTCGGGACGGATTCTTCTCTGGAAACACCATATATTTT | CASSPSRDGFFSGNTIYF
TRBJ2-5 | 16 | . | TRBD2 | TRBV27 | TGTGCCAGCGGGTACACTAGCGGGGGGGCTGAGGAGACCCAGTACTTC | CASGYTSGGAEETQYF
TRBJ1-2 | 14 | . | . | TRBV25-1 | TGTGCCAGCACAAATACTGGGGGGAGCGATGGCTACACCTTC | CASTNTGGSDGYTF
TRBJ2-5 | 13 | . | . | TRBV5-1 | TGCGCCAGCAGCGGGGGCTCCCAAGAGACCCAGTACTTC | CASSGGSQETQYF
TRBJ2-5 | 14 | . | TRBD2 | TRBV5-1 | TGCGCCAGCAGCCGTAGCGGGGCTGAGGAGACCCAGTACTTC | CASSRSGAEETQYF
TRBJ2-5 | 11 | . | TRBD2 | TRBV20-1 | TGCAGTGCTGGCGGGGGGGAGACCCAGTACTTC | CSAGGGETQYF
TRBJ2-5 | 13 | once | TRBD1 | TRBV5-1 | TGCGCCAGCAGCTTACAGGGGGCAGAGACCCAGTACTTC | CASSLQGAETQYF
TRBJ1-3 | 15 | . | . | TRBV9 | TGTGCCAGCAGCGTAGCAGGGTACTCTGGAAACACCATATATTTT | CASSVAGYSGNTIYF
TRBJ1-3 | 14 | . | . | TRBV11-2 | TGTGCCAGCAGCTTGGGGACGGAAGGAAACACCATATATTTT | CASSLGTEGNTIYF
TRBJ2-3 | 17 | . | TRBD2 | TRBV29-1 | TGCAGCGTTGGTCGGCTAGCGGGGGGCTCTAGCACAGATACGCAGTATTTT | CSVGRLAGGSSTDTQYF
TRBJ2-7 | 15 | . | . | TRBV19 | TGTGCCAGTAGTCCCGGTCTCAGGGGATCCTACGAGCAGTACTTC | CASSPGLRGSYEQYF
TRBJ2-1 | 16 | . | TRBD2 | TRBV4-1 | TGCGCCAGCAGCCCTTCAGCCGCGGGGGTAGGGAATGAGCAGTTCTTC | CASSPSAAGVGNEQFF
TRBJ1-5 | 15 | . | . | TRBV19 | TGTGCCAGTATGGACAGCCCAAATAGCAATCAGCCCCAGCATTTT | CASMDSPNSNQPQHF
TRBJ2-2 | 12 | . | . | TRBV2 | TGTGCCAGCAGTTGGGGGTCCGGGGAGCTGTTTTTT | CASSWGSGELFF
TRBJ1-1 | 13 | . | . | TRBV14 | TGTGCCAGCAGCCAAGATCTAGGAACGGAGGCTTTCTTT | CASSQDLGTEAFF
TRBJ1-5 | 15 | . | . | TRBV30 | TGTGCCTGGAGTGTACGGGGGTCCCTGAATCAGCCCCAGCATTTT | CAWSVRGSLNQPQHF
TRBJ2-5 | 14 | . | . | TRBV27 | TGTGCCAGCAGTTTGCGACAGGGAGGAGAGACCCAGTACTTC | CASSLRQGGETQYF
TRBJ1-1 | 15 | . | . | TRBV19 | TGTGCCAGTAGTATTTGGGAGGGTGGGAACACTGAAGCTTTCTTT | CASSIWEGGNTEAFF
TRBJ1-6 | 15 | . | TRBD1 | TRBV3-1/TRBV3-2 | TGTGCCAGCGGGCAGGGGGTAGGCCCTAATTCACCCCTCCACTTT | CASGQGVGPNSPLHF
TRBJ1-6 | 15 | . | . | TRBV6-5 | TGTGCCAGCAGTTTCGCCCGGGACTATAATTCACCCCTCCACTTT | CASSFARDYNSPLHF
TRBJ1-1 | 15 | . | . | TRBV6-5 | TGTGCCAGCAGTTCGCCGGGACGAGGCCCTCGTGCAGCTTTCTTT | CASSSPGRGPRAAFF
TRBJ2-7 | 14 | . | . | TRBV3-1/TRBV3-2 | TGTGCCAGCAGCCAAGTGGGACTGCCCTACGAGCAGTACTTC | CASSQVGLPYEQYF
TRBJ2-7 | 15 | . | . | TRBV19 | TGTGCCAGTAGTCTACAGGGAGGGGGTCGTTACGAGCAGTACTTC | CASSLQGGGRYEQYF
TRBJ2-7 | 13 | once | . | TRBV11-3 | TGTGCCAGCAGCTTAAACAGCTTGTACGAGCAGTACTTC | CASSLNSLYEQYF
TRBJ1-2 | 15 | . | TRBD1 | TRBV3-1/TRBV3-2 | TGTGCCAGCAGCCATCCTCCGGACAGGGGGGGAGGCTACACCTTC | CASSHPPDRGGGYTF
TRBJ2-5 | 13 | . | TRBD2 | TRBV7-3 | TGTGCCAGCAGTACGGGGGGGAGTGAGACCCAGTACTTC | CASSTGGSETQYF
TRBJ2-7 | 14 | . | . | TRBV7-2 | TGTGCCAGCAGCTTTGGGGACGGGCCCTACGAGCAGTACTTC | CASSFGDGPYEQYF
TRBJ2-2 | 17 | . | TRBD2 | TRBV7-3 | TGTGCCAGCAGCGCGACTAGCGGGGGATCGAACACCGGGGAGCTGTTTTTT | CASSATSGGSNTGELFF
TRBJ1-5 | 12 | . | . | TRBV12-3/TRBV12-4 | TGTGCCAGCAGTTTTTCCCACGAGCCCCAGCATTTT | CASSFSHEPQHF
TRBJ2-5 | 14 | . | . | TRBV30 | TGTGCCTGGAGCCCTTCCCCCGGGCAAGAGACCCAGTACTTC | CAWSPSPGQETQYF
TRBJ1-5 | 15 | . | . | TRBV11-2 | TGTGCCAGCAGCCCCGGATCGCAGGGCGTTCAGCCCCAGCATTTT | CASSPGSQGVQPQHF
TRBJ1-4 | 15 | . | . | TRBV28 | TGTGCCAGCAGTTTACCGACAGGAGCTAATGAAAAACTGTTTTTT | CASSLPTGANEKLFF
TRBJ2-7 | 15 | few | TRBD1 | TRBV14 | TGTGCCAGCAGCTTGGCGAGGGACAGATACTACGAGCAGTACTTC | CASSLARDRYYEQYF